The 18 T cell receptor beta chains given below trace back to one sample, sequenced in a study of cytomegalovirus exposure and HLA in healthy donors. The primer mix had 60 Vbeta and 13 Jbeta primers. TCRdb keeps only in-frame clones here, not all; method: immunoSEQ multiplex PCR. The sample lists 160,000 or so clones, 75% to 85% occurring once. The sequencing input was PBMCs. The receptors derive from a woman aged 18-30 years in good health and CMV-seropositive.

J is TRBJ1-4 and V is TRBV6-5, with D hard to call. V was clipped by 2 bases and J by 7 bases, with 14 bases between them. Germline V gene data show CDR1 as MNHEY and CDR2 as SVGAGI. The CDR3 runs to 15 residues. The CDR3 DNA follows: TGTGCCAGCAGTTACGAGGGCCTCAAGTCTGAAAAACTGTTTTTT. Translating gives CASSYEGLKSEKLFF.

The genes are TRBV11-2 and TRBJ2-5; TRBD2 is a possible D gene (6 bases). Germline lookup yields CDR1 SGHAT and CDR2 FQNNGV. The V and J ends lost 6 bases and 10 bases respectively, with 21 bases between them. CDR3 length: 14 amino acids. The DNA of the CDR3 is TGTGCCAGCAGGTCCTTAACGGGACCGGACTACCAGTACTTC. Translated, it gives CASRSLTGPDYQYF.

CDR3 nucleotide sequence: TGTGCCAGCAGCTCGGACAGGGGTAATCAGCCCCAGCATTTT. As protein: CASSSDRGNQPQHF. The V call is TRBV9, the J call TRBJ1-5; TRBD1 matches 9 bases. The CDR3 has 14 residues. V lost 4 bases, J lost 4 bases, and 3 bases stayed unmatched. Germline V CDR1 and CDR2: SGDLS, YYNGEE.

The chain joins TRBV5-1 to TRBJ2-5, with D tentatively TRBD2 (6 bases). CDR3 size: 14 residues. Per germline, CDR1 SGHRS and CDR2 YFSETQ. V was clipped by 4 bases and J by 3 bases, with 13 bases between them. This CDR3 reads CASSLGTVKETQYF. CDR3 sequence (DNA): TGCGCCAGCAGCCTCGGGACTGTCAAAGAGACCCAGTACTTC.

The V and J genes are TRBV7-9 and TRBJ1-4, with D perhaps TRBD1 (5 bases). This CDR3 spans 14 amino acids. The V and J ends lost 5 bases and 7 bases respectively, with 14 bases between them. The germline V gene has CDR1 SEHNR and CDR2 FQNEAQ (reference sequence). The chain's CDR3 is CASSQRQNFEKLFF. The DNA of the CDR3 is TGTGCCAGCAGCCAAAGACAGAACTTTGAAAAACTGTTTTTT.

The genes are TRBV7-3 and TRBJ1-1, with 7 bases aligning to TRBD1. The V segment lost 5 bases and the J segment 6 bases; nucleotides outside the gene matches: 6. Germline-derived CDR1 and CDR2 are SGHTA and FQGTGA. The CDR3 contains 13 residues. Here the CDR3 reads CASSKQGWSEAFF. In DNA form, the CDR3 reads TGTGCCAGCAGCAAACAGGGGTGGTCTGAAGCTTTCTTT.

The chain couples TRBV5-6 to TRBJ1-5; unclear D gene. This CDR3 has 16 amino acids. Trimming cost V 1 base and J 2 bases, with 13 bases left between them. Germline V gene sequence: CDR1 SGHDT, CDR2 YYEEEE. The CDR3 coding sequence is TGTGCCAGCAGCTTGTTCTCCGAGAATGGCAATCAGCCCCAGCATTTT. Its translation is CASSLFSENGNQPQHF.

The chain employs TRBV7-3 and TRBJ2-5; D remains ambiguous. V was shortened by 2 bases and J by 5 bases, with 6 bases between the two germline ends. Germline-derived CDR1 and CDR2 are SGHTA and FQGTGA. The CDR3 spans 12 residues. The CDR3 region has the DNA TGTGCCAGCAGCTTAGGGCAGGAGACCCAGTACTTC. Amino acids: CASSLGQETQYF.

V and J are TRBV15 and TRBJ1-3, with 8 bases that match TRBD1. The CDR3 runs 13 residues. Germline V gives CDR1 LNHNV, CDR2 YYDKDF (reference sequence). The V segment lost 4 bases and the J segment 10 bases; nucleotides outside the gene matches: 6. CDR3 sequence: CATSNDRGRTIYF. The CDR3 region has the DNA TGTGCCACCAGCAATGACAGGGGAAGGACCATATATTTT.

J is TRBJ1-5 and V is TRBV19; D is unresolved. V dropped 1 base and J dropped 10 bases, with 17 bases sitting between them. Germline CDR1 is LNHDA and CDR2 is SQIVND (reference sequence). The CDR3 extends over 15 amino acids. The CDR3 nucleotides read TGTGCCAGTAGTATAGCCGCGGACTCCGCTAGCCCCCAGCATTTT. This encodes CASSIAADSASPQHF.

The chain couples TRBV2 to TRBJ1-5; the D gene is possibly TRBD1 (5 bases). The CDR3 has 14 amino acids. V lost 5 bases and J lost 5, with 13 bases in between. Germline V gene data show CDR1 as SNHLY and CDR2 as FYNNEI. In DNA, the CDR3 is TGTGCCAGCAGTCCCGGACAACTATATCAGCCCCAGCATTTT. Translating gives CASSPGQLYQPQHF.

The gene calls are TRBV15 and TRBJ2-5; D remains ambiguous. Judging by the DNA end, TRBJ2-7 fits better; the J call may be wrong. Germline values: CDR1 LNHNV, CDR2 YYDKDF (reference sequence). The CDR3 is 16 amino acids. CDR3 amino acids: CATSRDPESLSYEQYF. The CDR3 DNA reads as TGTGCCACCAGCAGAGATCCCGAGAGTCTCTCCTACGAGCAGTACTTC.

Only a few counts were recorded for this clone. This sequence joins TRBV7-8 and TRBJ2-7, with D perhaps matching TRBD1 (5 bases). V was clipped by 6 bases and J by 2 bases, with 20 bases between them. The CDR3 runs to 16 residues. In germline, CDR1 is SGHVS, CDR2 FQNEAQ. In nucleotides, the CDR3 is TGTGCCAGCAGAAATATCCCCGACAGACGACCCTACGAGCAGTACTTC. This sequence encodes CASRNIPDRRPYEQYF.

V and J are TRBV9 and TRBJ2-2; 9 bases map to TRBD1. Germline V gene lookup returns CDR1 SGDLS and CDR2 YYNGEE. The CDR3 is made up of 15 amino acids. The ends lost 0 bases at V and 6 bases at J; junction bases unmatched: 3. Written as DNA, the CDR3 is TGTGCCAGCAGCGTAGAACAGGGGGCGTCCGGGGAGCTGTTTTTT. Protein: CASSVEQGASGELFF.

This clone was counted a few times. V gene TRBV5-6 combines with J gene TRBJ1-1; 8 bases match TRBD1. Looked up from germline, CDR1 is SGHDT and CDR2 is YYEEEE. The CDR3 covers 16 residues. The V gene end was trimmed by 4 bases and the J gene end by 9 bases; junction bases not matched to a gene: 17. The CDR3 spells CASSPGTGDPNQQAFF. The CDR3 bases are TGTGCCAGCAGCCCGGGGACAGGCGACCCCAACCAACAAGCTTTCTTT.

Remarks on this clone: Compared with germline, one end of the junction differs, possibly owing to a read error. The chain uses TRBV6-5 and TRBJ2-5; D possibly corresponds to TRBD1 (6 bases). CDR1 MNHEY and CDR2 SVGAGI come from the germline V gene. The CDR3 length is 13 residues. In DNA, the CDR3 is TGTGCCAGCAGTTATCTAGGGGGAGAGACCCAATACTTC. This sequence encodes CASSYLGGETQYF.

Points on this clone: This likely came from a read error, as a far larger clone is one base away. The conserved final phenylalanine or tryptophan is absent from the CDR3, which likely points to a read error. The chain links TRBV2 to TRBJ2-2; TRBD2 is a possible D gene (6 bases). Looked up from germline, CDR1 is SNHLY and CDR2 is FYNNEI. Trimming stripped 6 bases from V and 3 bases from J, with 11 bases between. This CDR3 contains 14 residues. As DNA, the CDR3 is TGTGCCAGCAGCACTAGCCTATACACCGGGGAGCTGTTTCTT. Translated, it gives CASSTSLYTGELFL.

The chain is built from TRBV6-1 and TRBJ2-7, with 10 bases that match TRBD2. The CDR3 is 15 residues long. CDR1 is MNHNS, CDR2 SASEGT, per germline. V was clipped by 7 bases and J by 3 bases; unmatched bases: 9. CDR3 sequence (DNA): TGTGCCAGCACCTCGTCGGGGACTAGCGACTACGAGCAGTACTTC. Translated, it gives CASTSSGTSDYEQYF.